These 23 T cell receptor beta chains came from one sample sequenced in a study of blood T cells in healthy people across ages (dated by TCRdb to 2015 to 2017). Receptors were amplified or captured by 5' RACE. Reads for this sample came from an Illumina HiSeq 2500. A second PCR of 7 to 11 cycles was performed with a sample-barcoded 5' primer and a J-beta primer mix. Starting from the raw public reads, TCRdb applied fastp trimming at Q25, assembled clones with MiXCR and retained in-frame beta chains. When rows share a CDR3 protein, they turn into one entry using the most common DNA and genes. The sample table contains about 1,800,000 distinct CDR3 sequences; only one count was recorded for roughly 30% of them. Roughly 8% of the sample comes from the top ten. Sequenced sample: blood. Receptors originate from a woman aged 25-40 years in good health.

The chain carries TRBV12-3 or TRBV12-4 and TRBJ1-1, with a tentative D call TRBD1 (5 bases). Trimming shortened V by 2 bases and J by 4 bases, and 17 bases separated the two germline ends. The CDR3 is 16 amino acids. CDR3 sequence (DNA): TGTGCCAGCAGTTTAAGCCTTGGGGGTAGAGTCACTGAAGCTTTCTTT. Translating it yields CASSLSLGGRVTEAFF.

V and J are TRBV5-5 and TRBJ2-5; D gene ambiguous. The DNA end lines up better with TRBJ2-7; the J call may be wrong. Germline values: CDR1 SGHKS, CDR2 YYEKEE (reference sequence). The CDR3 extends over 14 amino acids. CDR3 residues: CASSLGIILYEQYF. CDR3 coding DNA: TGTGCCAGCAGCTTGGGGATTATCCTCTACGAGCAGTACTTC.

This clonotype was seen repeatedly, ten times or more. J is TRBJ2-1 and V is TRBV15, with D possibly TRBD2 on 6 matching bases. The CDR3 length is 16 residues. V was shortened by 1 base and J by 2 bases, with 12 bases between the two germline ends. Germline V lookup: CDR1 LNHNV, CDR2 YYDKDF (reference sequence). The CDR3 here is CATSRGTKRTYNEQFF. The CDR3 DNA reads as TGTGCCACCAGCAGAGGGACTAAACGGACCTACAATGAGCAGTTCTTC.

This clonotype was seen a single time. For the CDR3, the DNA is TGTGCCAGCAGTAAAAAACAGGTTTTCAATGAGCAGTTCTTC. This translates into CASSKKQVFNEQFF. The chain uses TRBV21-1 and TRBJ2-1; the tabulated D call, TRBD1, remains unverified against the DNA. TRBV21-1 represents a pseudogene. CDR3 length: 14 amino acids.

This clonotype has only a few counts. The chain has TRBV21-1 and TRBJ2-1. TRBV21-1 is recorded as a pseudogene. This CDR3 is 13 amino acids long. This CDR3 is CASSKSVDNEQFF. DNA for the CDR3: TGTGCCAGCAGCAAATCCGTTGACAATGAGCAGTTCTTC.

Only a few counts were recorded for this clonotype. This sequence joins TRBV6-2 or TRBV6-3 and TRBJ2-1, with D hard to call. Germline-derived CDR1 and CDR2 are MNHEY and SVGEGT. V dropped 5 bases and J dropped 7 bases, with 12 bases sitting between them. The CDR3 consists of 13 residues. The CDR3: CASSPSYKNEQFF. As DNA, the CDR3 is TGTGCCAGCAGTCCTAGTTACAAGAATGAGCAGTTCTTC.

The chain joins TRBV30 to TRBJ1-5, with unresolved D. The germline V gene encodes CDR1 GTSNPN and CDR2 SVGIG (reference sequence). The ends were cut back, 2 bases at V and 4 bases at J, with 9 bases in the middle. There are 13 residues in the CDR3. The CDR3 protein is CAWSLDENQPQHF. The CDR3 DNA is TGTGCCTGGAGTTTGGACGAGAATCAGCCCCAGCATTTT.

This clonotype was counted only a few times. This chain uses TRBV7-2 with TRBJ2-1, with TRBD2 identical over 10 bases. The ends lost 6 bases at V and 8 bases at J; junction bases unmatched: 7. The V gene's germline CDR1 is SGHTA and CDR2 FQGNSA. The CDR3 has 14 residues. The chain's CDR3 is CASRPGTSVDEQFF. CDR3 nucleotides: TGTGCCAGCAGACCAGGGACTAGCGTGGATGAGCAGTTCTTC. Variable domain in full (rest from reference TRBV7-2 and TRBJ2-1): GAGVSQSPSNKVTEKGKDVELRCDPISGHTALYWYRQSLGQGLEFLIYFQGNSAPDKSGLPSDRFSAERTGGSVSTLTIQRTQQEDSAVYLCASRPGTSVDEQFFGPGTRLTVL.

The V call is TRBV5-1, the J call TRBJ2-3; 8 nucleotides line up with TRBD2. Germline V lookup: CDR1 SGHRS, CDR2 YFSETQ. The CDR3 has 14 amino acids. V lost 4 bases and J lost 5; bases outside the gene matches: 6. The CDR3 bases are TGCGCCAGCAGCACCCGGGGGGGCCGAGATACGCAGTATTTT. Protein product: CASSTRGGRDTQYF.

This clonotype has a handful of counts. The chain couples TRBV21-1 to TRBJ2-5; the table's TRBD1 call for D was not verified on the DNA. TRBV21-1 is listed as a pseudogene. The CDR3 runs to 15 residues. The CDR3 loop is CASSKVVHRPETQYF. CDR3 coding DNA: TGTGCCAGCAGCAAAGTCGTCCACAGGCCGGAGACCCAGTACTTC.

The V call is TRBV15, the J call TRBJ2-3, with 11 bases identical to TRBD2. Per germline, CDR1 LNHNV and CDR2 YYDKDF (reference sequence). Trimming removed 9 bases from V and 4 bases from J; junction bases left unmatched: 6. This CDR3 has 14 amino acids. CDR3 in amino acids: CATRTSGRSDTQYF. The CDR3 bases are TGTGCCACTCGAACTAGCGGGAGATCAGATACGCAGTATTTT.

Comment on this clonotype: One end of the junction varies from germline; a read error may be responsible. The V and J genes are TRBV5-1 and TRBJ2-7, with 8 bases lining up with TRBD1. CDR1 is SGHRS and CDR2 is YFSETQ in the germline V gene. There are 15 residues in the CDR3. The CDR3 DNA reads as TGCGTCAGCTTGGCCCCGCAGGGGGCCTCCTACGAGCAGTACTTC. Translation gives CVSLAPQGASYEQYF.

The chain is built from TRBV5-5 and TRBJ2-7; TRBD2 is a possible D gene (6 bases). Germline CDR1 reads SGHKS; CDR2 reads YYEKEE (reference sequence). The CDR3 has 15 residues. V lost 0 bases and J lost 5, with 15 bases in between. The CDR3 region is CASSLAAGLLHEQYF. The CDR3 nucleotides read TGTGCCAGCAGCTTGGCCGCGGGGCTCCTACACGAGCAGTACTTC.

The chain uses TRBV6-5 and TRBJ2-1; 7 bases align to TRBD1. CDR3 size: 14 residues. V gave up 6 bases and J gave up 3 bases; unmatched junction bases: 5. Germline CDR1 MNHEY, CDR2 SVGAGI. The DNA of the CDR3 is TGTGCCAGCAGACAGGGGAGTTACTACAATGAGCAGTTCTTC. This codes for CASRQGSYYNEQFF.

J is TRBJ1-1 and V is TRBV5-1, with D tentatively TRBD1 (5 bases). Between the trimmed V and J ends, which lost 6 bases and 6 bases, there was a span of 12 bases. CDR1 is SGHRS, CDR2 YFSETQ, per germline. The CDR3 totals 12 residues. The CDR3 protein is CASTWGGAEAFF. The CDR3 DNA reads as TGCGCCAGCACCTGGGGGGGGGCTGAAGCTTTCTTT.

This rearrangement joins TRBV18 to TRBJ2-5; 8 bases fit TRBD1. The J call is uncertain, as TRBJ2-7 better fits the DNA end. This CDR3 is built from 13 residues. Looked up from germline, CDR1 is KGHSH and CDR2 is LQKENI. CDR3 bases: TGTGCCAGCCAACCCCAGGGGGCGGGCGAGCAGTACTTC. Translating gives CASQPQGAGEQYF.

This clonotype was recorded many times. The chain uses TRBV20-1 and TRBJ2-7, with TRBD1 matching 7 bases. Germline values: CDR1 DFQATT, CDR2 SNEGSKA (reference sequence). This CDR3 comprises 13 residues. The V segment lost 2 bases and the J segment 7 bases; nucleotides outside the gene matches: 8. This CDR3 is CSARPFTGEEQYF. As DNA, the CDR3 is TGCAGTGCTAGACCTTTCACAGGGGAAGAGCAGTACTTC.

For this clonotype: A read error may be the cause here, since a much bigger clone is one base away. J is TRBJ2-7 and V is TRBV20-1; 8 bases line up with TRBD2. There are 14 residues in the CDR3. The germline V gene has CDR1 DFQATT and CDR2 SNEGSKA (reference sequence). J gave up 10 bases and V 1 base, and 12 bases lay outside the gene matches. As DNA, the CDR3 is TGCAGTGCTAGAGTCCAAGCGGGAGAAGAGGCCCAGTACTTC. Protein product: CSARVQAGEEAQYF.

J is TRBJ1-5 and V is TRBV29-1, with D possibly TRBD1 on 6 matching bases. There are 12 residues in the CDR3. In germline, CDR1 is SQVTM, CDR2 ANQGSEA. Trimming left V 7 bases short and J 3 bases short, with 10 bases between. CDR3 protein: CSAQGPNQPQHF. The CDR3 DNA reads as TGCAGCGCGCAGGGGCCCAATCAGCCCCAGCATTTT.

This clonotype was seen ten or more times. The gene calls are TRBV14 and TRBJ2-1; D ambiguous. The CDR3 runs 15 residues. From germline, CDR1 is SGHDN and CDR2 FVKESK. V was pared by 1 base and J by 10 bases, with 17 bases between. The CDR3 region is CASSQVSRSLGEQFF. The CDR3 nucleotides are TGTGCCAGCAGCCAAGTTTCCCGGTCCCTGGGGGAGCAGTTCTTC.

This rearrangement joins TRBV20-1 to TRBJ2-3; D is undetermined. V dropped 6 bases and J dropped 0 bases, with 10 bases sitting between them. The CDR3 has 13 amino acids. Germline V lookup: CDR1 DFQATT, CDR2 SNEGSKA (reference sequence). The CDR3 region has the DNA TGCAGTGCGGAGAGAGATAGCACAGATACGCAGTATTTT. Translation gives CSAERDSTDTQYF.

This chain joins TRBV20-1 and TRBJ1-1; 10 nucleotides align to TRBD1. Germline V gene lookup returns CDR1 DFQATT and CDR2 SNEGSKA (reference sequence). The V and J ends lost 6 bases and 4 bases, in that order; junction bases with no gene match: 5. This CDR3 spans 13 amino acids. CDR3 nucleotide sequence: TGCAGTGCCGAAGGACAGGGGGGCACTGAAGCTTTCTTT. It is translated as CSAEGQGGTEAFF.

This clonotype was recorded many times. This chain uses TRBV12-3 or TRBV12-4 with TRBJ1-2; D uncertain. V was trimmed by 3 bases and J by 6 bases, leaving 5 bases between them. The length of the CDR3 is 11 residues. This CDR3 reads CASSLKDGYTF. In DNA, the CDR3 is TGTGCCAGCAGTTTGAAGGATGGCTACACCTTC.